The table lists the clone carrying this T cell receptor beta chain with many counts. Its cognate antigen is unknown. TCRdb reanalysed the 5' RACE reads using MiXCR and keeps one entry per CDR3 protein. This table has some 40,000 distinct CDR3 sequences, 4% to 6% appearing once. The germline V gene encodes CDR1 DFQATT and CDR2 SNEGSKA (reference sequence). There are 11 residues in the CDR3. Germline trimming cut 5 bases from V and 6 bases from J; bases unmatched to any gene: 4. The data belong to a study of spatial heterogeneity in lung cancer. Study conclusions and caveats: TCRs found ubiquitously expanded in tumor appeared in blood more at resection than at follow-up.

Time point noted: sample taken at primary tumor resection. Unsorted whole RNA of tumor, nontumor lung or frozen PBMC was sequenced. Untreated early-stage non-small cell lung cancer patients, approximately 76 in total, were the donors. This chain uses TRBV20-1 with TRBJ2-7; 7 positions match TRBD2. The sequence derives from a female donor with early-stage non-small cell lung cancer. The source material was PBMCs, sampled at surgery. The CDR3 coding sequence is TGCAGTGCTGGGGGGGTGGGCGAGCAGTACTTC. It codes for CSAGGVGEQYF.